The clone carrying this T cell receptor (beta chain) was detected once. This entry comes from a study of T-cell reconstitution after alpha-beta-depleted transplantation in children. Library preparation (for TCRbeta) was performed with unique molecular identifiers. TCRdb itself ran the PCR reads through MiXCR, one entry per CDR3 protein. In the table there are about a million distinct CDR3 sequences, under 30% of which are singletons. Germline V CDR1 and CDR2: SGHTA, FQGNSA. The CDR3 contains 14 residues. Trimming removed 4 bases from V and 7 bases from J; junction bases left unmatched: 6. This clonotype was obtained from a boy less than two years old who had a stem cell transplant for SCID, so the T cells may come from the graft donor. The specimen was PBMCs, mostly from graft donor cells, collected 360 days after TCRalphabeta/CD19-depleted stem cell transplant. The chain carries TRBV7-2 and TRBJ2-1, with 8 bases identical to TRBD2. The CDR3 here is CASSYYSGVNEQFF. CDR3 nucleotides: TGTGCCAGCAGCTACTATAGCGGGGTTAATGAGCAGTTCTTC. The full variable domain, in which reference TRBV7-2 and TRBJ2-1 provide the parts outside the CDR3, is GAGVSQSPSNKVTEKGKDVELRCDPISGHTALYWYRQSLGQGLEFLIYFQGNSAPDKSGLPSDRFSAERTGGSVSTLTIQRTQQEDSAVYLCASSYYSGVNEQFFGPGTRLTVL.